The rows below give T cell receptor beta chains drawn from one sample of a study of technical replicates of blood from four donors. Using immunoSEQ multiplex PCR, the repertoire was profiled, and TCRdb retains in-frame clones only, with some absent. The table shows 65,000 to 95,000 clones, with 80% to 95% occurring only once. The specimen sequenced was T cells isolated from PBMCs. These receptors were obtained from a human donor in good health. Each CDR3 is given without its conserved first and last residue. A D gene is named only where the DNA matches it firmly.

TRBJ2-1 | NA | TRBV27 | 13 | ASSYVVSSDNEQF
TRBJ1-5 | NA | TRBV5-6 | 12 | ASRKTVFNQPQH
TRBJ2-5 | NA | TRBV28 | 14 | ASKGRTQTIQETQY
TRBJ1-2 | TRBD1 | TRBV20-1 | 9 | SSGQGDGYT
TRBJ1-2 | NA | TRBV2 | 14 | ASSAPSGSRDYGYT
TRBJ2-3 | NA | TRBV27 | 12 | ASSSYSSTDTQY
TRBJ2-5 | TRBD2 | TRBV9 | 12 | ASSPGLVRETQY
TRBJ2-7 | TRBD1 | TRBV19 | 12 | ASSTGTGDYEQY
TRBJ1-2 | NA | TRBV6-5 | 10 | ASSPDRNGYT
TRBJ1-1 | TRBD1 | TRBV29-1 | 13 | SAQRPGQGPAEAF
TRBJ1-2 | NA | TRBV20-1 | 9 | SSQRGDGYT
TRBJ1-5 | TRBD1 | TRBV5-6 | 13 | ASSYFDRGNQPQH